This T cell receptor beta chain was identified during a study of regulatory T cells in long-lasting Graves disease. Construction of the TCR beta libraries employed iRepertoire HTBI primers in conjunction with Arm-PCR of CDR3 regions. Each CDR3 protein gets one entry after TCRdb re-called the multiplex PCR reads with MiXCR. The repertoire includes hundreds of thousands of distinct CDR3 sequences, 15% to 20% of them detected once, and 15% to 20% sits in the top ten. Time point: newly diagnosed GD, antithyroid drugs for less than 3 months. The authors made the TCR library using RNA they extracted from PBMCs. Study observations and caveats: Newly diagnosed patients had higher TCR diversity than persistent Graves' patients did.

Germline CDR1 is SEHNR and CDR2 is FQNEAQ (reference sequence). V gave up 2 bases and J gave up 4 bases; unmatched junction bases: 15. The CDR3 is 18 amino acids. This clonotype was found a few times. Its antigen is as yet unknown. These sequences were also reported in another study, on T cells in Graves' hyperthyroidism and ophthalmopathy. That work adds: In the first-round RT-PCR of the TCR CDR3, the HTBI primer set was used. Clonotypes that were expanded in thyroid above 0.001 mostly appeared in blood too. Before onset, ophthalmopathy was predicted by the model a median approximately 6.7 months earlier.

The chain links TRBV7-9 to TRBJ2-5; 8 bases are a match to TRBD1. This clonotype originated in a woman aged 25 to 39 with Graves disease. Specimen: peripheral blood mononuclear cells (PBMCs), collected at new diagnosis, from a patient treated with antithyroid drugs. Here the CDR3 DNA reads TGTGCCAGCAGCTTAAGAGGAAGTGGCAGGGGGCGAAGAGAGACCCAGTACTTC. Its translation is CASSLRGSGRGRRETQYF. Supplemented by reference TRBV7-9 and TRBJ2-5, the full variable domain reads DTGVSQNPRHKITKRGQNVTFRCDPISEHNRLYWYRQTLGQGPEFLTYFQNEAQLEKSRLLSDRFSAERPKGSFSTLEIQRTEQGDSAMYLCASSLRGSGRGRRETQYFGPGTRLLVL.